The 26 T cell receptor beta chains below come from one sample, sequenced in a study of cytomegalovirus exposure and HLA in healthy donors. Primers: 60 Vbeta forward and 13 Jbeta reverse. Some clones are missing from TCRdb's copy, which holds only in-frame ones; the method was immunoSEQ multiplex PCR. The data hold some 110,000 clones, with more than 60% observed a single time. Sequences were obtained from PBMCs. These TCRs come from a male donor in good health and CMV-seronegative.

V is TRBV2 and J is TRBJ2-6, with TRBD2 matching 7 bases. The CDR3 extends over 14 amino acids. The V and J ends lost 6 bases and 4 bases, in that order; junction bases with no gene match: 3. Germline values: CDR1 SNHLY, CDR2 FYNNEI. The DNA for the CDR3 is TGTGCCAGCAGGGGAGGGGTAGGGGCCAACGTCCTGACTTTC. Its translation: CASRGGVGANVLTF.

The chain combines TRBV15 with TRBJ2-1, with 10 bases that match TRBD1. V lost 4 bases, J lost 2 bases, and 2 bases stayed unmatched. CDR3 length equals 15 residues. The germline gives CDR1 LNHNV, CDR2 YYDKDF (reference sequence). For the CDR3, the DNA is TGTGCCACCAGCACGGGACAGGGGACCTACAATGAGCAGTTCTTC. Amino acids: CATSTGQGTYNEQFF.

The genes are TRBV29-1 and TRBJ2-1; 7 positions agree with TRBD2. J lost 3 bases, V lost 4 bases, and 3 bases had no gene match. There are 13 residues in the CDR3. The germline V gene has CDR1 SQVTM and CDR2 ANQGSEA. DNA for the CDR3: TGCAGCGTTGGGACTAGAGGCTACAATGAGCAGTTCTTC. It codes for CSVGTRGYNEQFF.

This clone has only one observation. The rearrangement links TRBV7-6 to TRBJ2-3; D is perhaps TRBD2 (5 bases). V was shortened by 1 base and J by 4 bases, with 15 bases between the two germline ends. Germline lookup yields CDR1 SGHVS and CDR2 FNYEAQ. The CDR3 consists of 16 residues. Written as DNA, the CDR3 is TGTGCCAGCAGCTTAGTTTTAGCGCTTAGCTCAGATACGCAGTATTTT. It codes for CASSLVLALSSDTQYF.

In its sample, this clone was seen a few times. The rearrangement uses TRBV5-1 and TRBJ2-3, with 9 positions matching TRBD2. V lost 0 bases and J lost 1; bases outside the gene matches: 6. In germline, CDR1 is SGHRS, CDR2 YFSETQ. The CDR3 spans 17 residues. The CDR3 nucleotides are TGCGCCAGCAGCTTGGTGAAGGTAGCGGGAGGCACAGATACGCAGTATTTT. Translation: CASSLVKVAGGTDTQYF.

The rearrangement joins TRBV18 to TRBJ2-5, with TRBD1 matching over 9 bases. Germline V lookup: CDR1 KGHSH, CDR2 LQKENI. Trimming took 3 bases from V and 0 from J; bases not matched to a gene: 5. This CDR3 is built from 16 residues. This CDR3 reads CASSPGQGYNQETQYF. CDR3 coding DNA: TGTGCCAGCTCACCGGGACAGGGATACAACCAAGAGACCCAGTACTTC.

This sequence joins TRBV28 and TRBJ1-3; the D gene is possibly TRBD1 (6 bases). Germline loops: CDR1 MDHEN, CDR2 SYDVKM. The germline V and J ends were trimmed by 5 bases and 4 bases, with 15 bases remaining between them. This CDR3 has 15 residues. CDR3 sequence reads: CASSGQTGGGNTIYF. The CDR3 DNA is TGTGCCAGCAGTGGCCAGACAGGCGGGGGAAACACCATATATTTT.

The chain carries TRBV19 and TRBJ1-2; D unclear. V lost 3 bases and J 9 bases, leaving 14 bases between the germline ends. CDR1 is LNHDA, CDR2 SQIVND, per germline (reference sequence). The CDR3 covers 13 residues. The chain's CDR3 is CASSIQGPGSYTF. CDR3 DNA sequence: TGTGCCAGTAGTATCCAAGGTCCGGGGAGCTACACCTTC.

This chain joins TRBV4-2 and TRBJ2-7, with TRBD2 identical over 7 bases. The CDR3 runs to 14 residues. Unmatched junction bases numbered 7, after V lost 1 base and J lost 7 bases. Germline V CDR1 and CDR2: LGHNA, YNFKEQ. CDR3 in DNA: TGTGCCAGCAGCCAAGGATGGGGGGGTGAAGAGCAGTACTTC. This encodes CASSQGWGGEEQYF.

This rearrangement joins TRBV27 to TRBJ1-2; 7 bases match TRBD1. Trimming at V came to 3 bases and at J to 4 bases, leaving 8 bases not matched to a gene. This CDR3 comprises 15 residues. Germline values: CDR1 MNHEY, CDR2 SMNVEV (reference sequence). CDR3 bases: TGTGCCAGCAGTTTGGCGGGGACAGACCCCTATGGCTACACCTTC. Translation: CASSLAGTDPYGYTF.

This clone was detected only a few times. The V gene is TRBV19, the J gene TRBJ1-3; D not certain. The CDR3 extends over 13 amino acids. Trimming stripped 7 bases from V and 4 bases from J, with 11 bases between. The germline gives CDR1 LNHDA, CDR2 SQIVND (reference sequence). In nucleotides, the CDR3 is TGTGCCAGTATCGTCCGGAGGGGAAACACCATATATTTT. Translating it yields CASIVRRGNTIYF.

This chain uses TRBV6-1 with TRBJ2-7; no definite D call. The germline V gene has CDR1 MNHNS and CDR2 SASEGT. The V gene lost 3 bases and the J gene lost 3 bases, with 12 bases spanning the gap. The CDR3 runs 14 residues. The CDR3 bases are TGTGCCAGCAGTGACCCCCCCAACGGCTACGAGCAGTACTTC. It is translated as CASSDPPNGYEQYF.

The chain's CDR3 is CASSLLDTSSYEQYF. For the CDR3, the DNA is TGTGCCAGCAGCTTACTCGACACGAGCTCCTACGAGCAGTACTTC. The chain has TRBV11-2 and TRBJ2-7; D not resolved. V dropped 2 bases and J dropped 0 bases, with 11 bases sitting between them. Germline V gene sequence: CDR1 SGHAT, CDR2 FQNNGV. The CDR3 consists of 15 residues.

CDR3 sequence: CASSFSPGGYTF. The CDR3 region has the DNA TGTGCCAGCAGTTTCTCCCCAGGCGGCTACACCTTC. The chain carries TRBV28 and TRBJ1-2; D unclear. The CDR3 length is 12 residues. Trimming took 3 bases from V and 8 from J, leaving 10 bases between them. Per germline, CDR1 MDHEN and CDR2 SYDVKM.

CDR3 sequence: CASSLMANEQETQYF. CDR3 DNA sequence: TGCGCCAGCAGCTTGATGGCAAACGAACAAGAGACCCAGTACTTC. The chain has TRBV5-1 and TRBJ2-5; D is ambiguous. The V gene lost 1 base and the J gene lost 2 bases, with 12 bases spanning the gap. Germline V gene lookup returns CDR1 SGHRS and CDR2 YFSETQ. This CDR3 is built from 15 residues. Drawing the rest from reference TRBV5-1 and TRBJ2-5, the complete variable domain is KAGVTQTPRYLIKTRGQQVTLSCSPISGHRSVSWYQQTPGQGLQFLFEYFSETQRNKGNFPGRFSGRQFSNSRSEMNVSTLELGDSALYLCASSLMANEQETQYFGPGTRLLVL.

This rearrangement joins TRBV19 to TRBJ2-1; D is possibly TRBD1 (6 bases). CDR3 length: 12 amino acids. V gave up 8 bases and J gave up 4 bases, with 9 bases separating them. Germline V lookup: CDR1 LNHDA, CDR2 SQIVND (reference sequence). CDR3 bases: TGTGCCAGTTCGGACAGATACAATGAGCAGTTCTTC. It specifies CASSDRYNEQFF.

This CDR3 reads CASSVTGIAGNTIYF. The CDR3 DNA reads TGTGCCAGCAGCGTTACAGGGATCGCTGGAAACACCATATATTTT. The rearrangement joins TRBV9 to TRBJ1-3; a possible D gene is TRBD1 (6 bases). CDR1 is SGDLS and CDR2 is YYNGEE in the germline V gene. The CDR3 spans 15 residues. V lost 2 bases and J 2 bases, leaving 11 bases between the germline ends.

J is TRBJ2-3 and V is TRBV2; tentative D call: TRBD2 (6 bases). Germline CDR1 is SNHLY and CDR2 is FYNNEI. CDR3 length equals 15 residues. V lost 4 bases, J lost 2 bases, and 13 bases lay in between. The CDR3 DNA reads as TGTGCCAGCAGTGCCCTCCGGGAGCCCACAGATACGCAGTATTTT. Translated, it gives CASSALREPTDTQYF. The complete variable domain, with remaining parts taken from reference TRBV2 and TRBJ2-3, reads EPEVTQTPSHQVTQMGQEVILRCVPISNHLYFYWYRQILGQKVEFLVSFYNNEISEKSEIFDDQFSVERPDGSNFTLKIRSTKLEDSAMYFCASSALREPTDTQYFGPGTRLTVL.

The genes are TRBV18 and TRBJ1-5; 8 nucleotides align to TRBD1. V lost 6 bases, J lost 6 bases, and 13 bases stayed unmatched. Per germline, CDR1 KGHSH and CDR2 LQKENI. The CDR3 length is 16 residues. The DNA for the CDR3 is TGTGCCAGCTCTACCATGCATCAGGGGGCGGGTCAGCCCCAGCATTTT. It encodes CASSTMHQGAGQPQHF.

This chain joins TRBV6-6 and TRBJ1-2, with 10 bases that match TRBD1. The V segment lost 3 bases and the J segment 5 bases; nucleotides outside the gene matches: 6. This CDR3 is built from 15 residues. The V gene's germline CDR1 is MNHNY and CDR2 SVGAGI (reference sequence). CDR3 sequence reads: CASSYGTGELYGYTF. The CDR3 nucleotides are TGTGCCAGCAGTTATGGGACAGGGGAGTTATATGGCTACACCTTC.

The rearrangement links TRBV19 to TRBJ1-5; possibly TRBD1 for D (5 bases). The CDR3 has 16 amino acids. Germline CDR1 LNHDA, CDR2 SQIVND (reference sequence). V was clipped by 3 bases and J by 5 bases, with 17 bases between them. In DNA, the CDR3 is TGTGCCAGTAGTATGGTGGGGCAACCAAACGATCAGCCCCAGCATTTT. Its protein is CASSMVGQPNDQPQHF.

This sequence joins TRBV6-1 and TRBJ1-6, with 9 bases matching TRBD1. Germline V gene data show CDR1 as MNHNS and CDR2 as SASEGT. The CDR3 consists of 15 residues. The junction had 2 bases not matched to a gene; V was cut back by 3 bases and J by 5 bases. The CDR3 is CASSERTGDNSPLHF. DNA of the CDR3: TGTGCCAGCAGTGAGCGGACAGGGGATAATTCACCCCTCCACTTT.

The rearrangement uses TRBV18 and TRBJ2-7, with D unresolved. The CDR3 extends over 14 amino acids. CDR1 is KGHSH and CDR2 is LQKENI in the germline V gene. V lost 3 bases and J lost 0, with 9 bases in between. The CDR3 sequence: CASSPNQYSYEQYF. In DNA form, the CDR3 reads TGTGCCAGCTCACCGAACCAGTACTCCTACGAGCAGTACTTC.

The V and J genes are TRBV9 and TRBJ2-2; possibly TRBD2 for D (5 bases). Trimming removed 2 bases at V and 1 base at J, with 9 bases between. Germline CDR1 is SGDLS and CDR2 is YYNGEE. The CDR3 totals 15 residues. The CDR3 loop reads CASSVLGLNTGELFF. In nucleotides, the CDR3 is TGTGCCAGCAGCGTTCTTGGACTGAACACCGGGGAGCTGTTTTTT.

This clone was seen only a few times. The chain joins TRBV15 to TRBJ1-3; D not resolved. Per the germline V gene, CDR1 is LNHNV and CDR2 is YYDKDF (reference sequence). The CDR3 covers 13 residues. The V end was cut by 1 base, the J end by 4 bases, with 5 bases between. Here the CDR3 DNA reads TGTGCCACCAGCAGAGCCGAGGGAAACACCATATATTTT. It translates to CATSRAEGNTIYF.

Only one count was recorded for this clone. The chain uses TRBV30 and TRBJ1-3, with a possible D match to TRBD1 (5 bases). Trimming took 3 bases from V and 0 from J, leaving 9 bases between them. The germline CDR1 and CDR2 sequences are GTSNPN and SVGIG (reference sequence). There are 14 residues in the CDR3. The CDR3 DNA is TGTGCCTGGAGCAGCGGGGGCTCTGGAAACACCATATATTTT. It is translated as CAWSSGGSGNTIYF. Variable domain in full (rest from reference TRBV30 and TRBJ1-3): SQTIHQWPATLVQPVGSPLSLECTVEGTSNPNLYWYRQAAGRGLQLLFYSVGIGQISSEVPQNLSASRPQDRQFILSSKKLLLSDSGFYLCAWSSGGSGNTIYFGEGSWLTVV.